The entry below describes one TCR beta chain. Its antigen is unknown. No per-base quality is available; no much larger clone lies one base away. The sample belongs to a study of human T cells and chemical hapten exposure (dated by TCRdb to 2020 to 2023). Context from the whole study: Libraries were combined into a pool for sequencing, and differences in TCR yield between samples came mainly from small differences in library volumes within the pool. This study followed changes in the peripheral blood TCR repertoire in vivo during primary and secondary sensitization of alopecia patients to the hapten diphenylcyclopropenone (DPC). Both TCR alpha and TCR beta chains were sequenced from each blood RNA sample. What the authors observed across the whole study: Repeated subsampling changed both the strength of the expansion versus patch-test correlation and the threshold at which that correlation became significant. DPC sensitization did not change how many TCRs were above 1 in 1000 frequency, and no evidence was found of alterations in global repertoire structure.

The time point tag for this specimen amounts to: healthy volunteer bleed at 6 weeks. Total RNA was extracted from unfractionated whole blood collected in Tempus Blood RNA tubes. Roughly five healthy volunteers were used as TCR sequencing controls and were bled at day 0, 2 weeks and 6 weeks. Library preparation used RACE. TCRdb records NextSeq 500 as the sequencer. During library preparation, unique molecular identifiers were attached to individual cDNA molecules so that TCRs could be counted quantitatively and reproducibly. The study's own analysis went as follows. A median of around 100,000 TCRs per sample was observed, with a range of about 20,000 to 750,000. The Decombinator software suite was used to annotate V, J and CDR3 in the TCR reads. To make PS versus PT1 abundance plots, every sample was subsampled to the same number of TCRs (28,000). TCRs were defined as expanded if absent before sensitization and observed at least eight times at the 2-week time point. TCRdb reworked the public reads: Q25 trimming with fastp, MiXCR clone assembly, productive beta chains retained. A single entry per CDR3 protein holds the most common genes and DNA from its merged rows. None of the V and J calls come from the authors' own analysis; TCRdb made them. The table for this sample lists tens of thousands of distinct CDR3 sequences; approximately 5.5% of them were counted only once. The ten largest clones capture about 13% of the sample.

This receptor was identified in a human donor in good health. Some clones in this sample may be carry-over from other donors' samples. The sequencing sample was made of whole blood.

The DNA sequence reads TGTGCCAGCAGTAGGACAGGAGAGAGCCATGAAGCTTTCTTT. Its translation reads: CASSRTGESHEAFF. The chain joins TRBV6-5 to TRBJ1-1; TRBD1 aligns with 7 central bases. Looking up the germline V gene yields CDR1 MNHEY and CDR2 SVGAGI. At the junction V is shortened by 5 bases and J by 7 bases; bases outside the gene matches: 10. The CDR3 covers 14 residues, taking in both the cysteine and the phenylalanine. Only the CDR3 DNA is retained, 42 bases long and in frame from the first base.